The 24 T cell receptor beta chains below were found in one sample sequenced in a study of blood T cell repertoires in COVID-19. Sequencing was performed with immunoSEQ multiplex PCR; in TCRdb, only in-frame clones are kept and a portion is missing. The table includes under 150,000 clones, approximately 92% detected once. The sample comprised peripheral blood. Receptors originate from a woman between 55 and 75 years old with active COVID-19.

The V call is TRBV2, the J call TRBJ1-2; D is possibly TRBD1 (6 bases). Germline V gene data show CDR1 as SNHLY and CDR2 as FYNNEI. Trimming took 5 bases from V and 4 from J, leaving 14 bases between them. CDR3 length: 14 amino acids. This CDR3 reads CASSKEQGIYGYTF. The CDR3, as DNA: TGTGCCAGCAGTAAGGAACAGGGTATCTATGGCTACACCTTC.

The genes are TRBV13 and TRBJ2-2; 12 bases line up with TRBD2. V lost 4 bases, J lost 1 base, and 1 base stayed unmatched. This CDR3 region has 16 residues. CDR1 is PRHDT and CDR2 is FYEKMQ in the germline V gene (reference sequence). CDR3 sequence reads: CASSSGLAGNTGELFF. Here the CDR3 DNA reads TGTGCCAGCAGCTCGGGACTAGCGGGGAACACCGGGGAGCTGTTTTTT.

The rearrangement joins TRBV30 to TRBJ2-2; a possible D gene is TRBD1 (6 bases). Germline V gene data show CDR1 as GTSNPN and CDR2 as SVGIG (reference sequence). The germline V and J ends were trimmed by 3 bases and 1 base, with 9 bases remaining between them. The CDR3 loop spans 14 amino acids. In DNA form, the CDR3 reads TGTGCCTGGAGAAGGGGGAAGAACACCGGGGAGCTGTTTTTT. Translation gives CAWRRGKNTGELFF.

The chain joins TRBV18 to TRBJ1-6, with a tentative D call TRBD1 (6 bases). The CDR3 is 14 amino acids. Germline V gene data show CDR1 as KGHSH and CDR2 as LQKENI. V was pared by 3 bases and J by 10 bases, with 13 bases between. CDR3 loop: CASSPQTGRSPLHF. The CDR3 DNA reads TGTGCCAGCTCACCTCAAACAGGGCGGTCACCCCTCCACTTT.

The genes are TRBV10-3 and TRBJ2-3; TRBD2 might be the D (6 bases). Trimming stripped 10 bases from V and 0 bases from J, with 20 bases between. The germline V gene encodes CDR1 ENHRY and CDR2 SYGVKD. This CDR3 comprises 16 residues. The CDR3 region is CATRRSAGRSTDTQYF. DNA for the CDR3: TGTGCCACCCGACGTTCGGCGGGAAGAAGCACAGATACGCAGTATTTT.

The chain employs TRBV7-3 and TRBJ1-6, with D tentatively TRBD1 (6 bases). The V end lost 1 base, the J end lost 7 bases, and 8 bases lay between the germline ends. The CDR3 contains 14 residues. The germline gives CDR1 SGHTA, CDR2 FQGTGA. For the CDR3, the DNA is TGTGCCAGCAGCTTAAACAGGGCAAATTCACCCCTCCACTTT. Translation gives CASSLNRANSPLHF.

The V gene is TRBV4-2, the J gene TRBJ1-5; TRBD1 aligns across 8 bases. Trimming removed 7 bases from V and 3 bases from J; junction bases left unmatched: 11. The CDR3 runs to 16 residues. Germline loops: CDR1 LGHNA, CDR2 YNFKEQ. CDR3 loop: CASTLESRGLNQPQHF. The CDR3 bases are TGTGCCAGCACCCTGGAGTCCAGGGGGCTCAATCAGCCCCAGCATTTT.

This chain connects TRBV5-6 to TRBJ2-1; 8 bases fit TRBD2. Germline CDR1 SGHDT, CDR2 YYEEEE. CDR3 length: 16 residues. V dropped 2 bases and J dropped 4; count of bases not matched to a gene: 8. CDR3 sequence reads: CASSFPQRGIYNEQFF. The CDR3 coding sequence is TGTGCCAGCAGCTTCCCCCAGCGGGGGATATACAATGAGCAGTTCTTC.

This chain uses TRBV19 with TRBJ2-5; 8 bases line up with TRBD1. Trimming at V came to 4 bases and at J to 5 bases, leaving 6 bases not matched to a gene. The germline V gene has CDR1 LNHDA and CDR2 SQIVND (reference sequence). This CDR3 is 14 amino acids long. The CDR3 region is CASSNDRGRETQYF. The CDR3 DNA reads as TGTGCCAGTAGTAATGACAGGGGACGGGAGACCCAGTACTTC.

The rearrangement uses TRBV28 and TRBJ1-5; D possibly corresponds to TRBD1 (5 bases). Germline V gene data show CDR1 as MDHEN and CDR2 as SYDVKM. This CDR3 has 15 residues. The V end was cut by 6 bases, the J end by 5 bases, with 17 bases between. The CDR3 nucleotides read TGTGCCAGCAGGATCGCGGGGGAAAGAGATCAGCCCCAGCATTTT. Translation gives CASRIAGERDQPQHF.

This sequence joins TRBV19 and TRBJ1-1, with a weak D call TRBD1 (6 bases). Germline lookup yields CDR1 LNHDA and CDR2 SQIVND (reference sequence). The CDR3 runs to 14 residues. V was pared by 0 bases and J by 6 bases, with 11 bases between. The CDR3 here is CASSIEQGSPEAFF. CDR3 nucleotides: TGTGCCAGTAGTATAGAACAGGGTAGTCCTGAAGCTTTCTTT.

Remarks on this clone: The identical CDR3 is also encoded by other nucleotide sequences in the sample. The chain joins TRBV27 to TRBJ2-7, with 7 bases fitting TRBD1. Germline CDR1 is MNHEY and CDR2 is SMNVEV (reference sequence). The CDR3 runs 13 residues. Germline trimming cut 4 bases from V and 1 base from J; bases unmatched to any gene: 1. The CDR3 loop is CASSWDSSYEQYF. In DNA, the CDR3 is TGTGCCAGCAGTTGGGACAGTTCCTACGAGCAGTACTTC.

The chain uses TRBV28 and TRBJ2-6, with TRBD1 matching 7 bases. V lost 8 bases, J lost 1 base, and 8 bases stayed unmatched. Germline V gives CDR1 MDHEN, CDR2 SYDVKM. CDR3 size: 16 residues. The CDR3 sequence is CASGQTGRSGANVLTF. The DNA for the CDR3 is TGTGCCAGCGGTCAGACAGGGCGATCTGGGGCCAACGTCCTGACTTTC.

The chain has TRBV18 and TRBJ2-7; tentative D call: TRBD2 (6 bases). This CDR3 has 12 residues. The germline V gene encodes CDR1 KGHSH and CDR2 LQKENI. Trimming cost V 2 bases and J 6 bases, with 8 bases left between them. CDR3 amino acids: CASSPGGLEQYF. The CDR3 region has the DNA TGTGCCAGCTCACCAGGAGGGCTCGAGCAGTACTTC.

This chain joins TRBV5-4 and TRBJ2-3; D is ambiguous. CDR3 size: 15 residues. Germline V gene lookup returns CDR1 SGHNT and CDR2 YYREEE (reference sequence). Between the trimmed V and J ends, which lost 0 bases and 4 bases, there was a span of 12 bases. CDR3 sequence: CASSLEQFRADTQYF. In DNA, the CDR3 is TGTGCCAGCAGCTTGGAACAGTTCCGAGCAGATACGCAGTATTTT.

This chain joins TRBV6-2 or TRBV6-3 and TRBJ2-1, with 13 bases lining up with TRBD2. V trimming: 5 bases; J trimming: 10 bases; junction bases outside the gene matches: 8. Germline V gives CDR1 MNHEY, CDR2 SVGEGT. The CDR3 spans 15 residues. DNA for the CDR3: TGTGCCAGCAGTACCCGACTAGCGGGAGGTCGGGAGCAGTTCTTC. Translation gives CASSTRLAGGREQFF.

This chain links TRBV6-6 with TRBJ2-2, with 10 bases that match TRBD2. This CDR3 comprises 16 residues. J was trimmed by 1 base and V by 4 bases; bases with no gene match: 3. Germline-derived CDR1 and CDR2 are MNHNY and SVGAGI (reference sequence). CDR3 in DNA: TGTGCCAGCAGTTCCAGACTAGCGGGGAACACCGGGGAGCTGTTTTTT. The encoded protein is CASSSRLAGNTGELFF.

The gene calls are TRBV18 and TRBJ2-7; 9 positions match TRBD1. Germline lookup yields CDR1 KGHSH and CDR2 LQKENI. J gave up 5 bases and V 2 bases, and 1 base lay outside the gene matches. This CDR3 comprises 13 residues. The CDR3 DNA follows: TGTGCCAGCTCACCAACAGGGGGCCACGAGCAGTACTTC. As protein: CASSPTGGHEQYF.

The rearrangement links TRBV24-1 to TRBJ2-5; TRBD1 aligns across 8 bases. With 6 bases clipped from V and 5 bases from J, the junction kept 7 bases outside the gene matches. The CDR3 extends over 14 amino acids. Germline V gene data show CDR1 as KGHDR and CDR2 as SFDVKD. CDR3 in amino acids: CATSSSRGRETQYF. CDR3 nucleotide sequence: TGTGCCACCAGTTCGAGCAGGGGGCGGGAGACCCAGTACTTC.

With respect to this clone: This sample includes further DNA sequences coding for the same CDR3. The V call is TRBV7-2, the J call TRBJ1-1, with D hard to call. Trimming shortened V by 0 bases and J by 4 bases, and 6 bases separated the two germline ends. CDR1 and CDR2 from the germline V gene are SGHTA and FQGNSA. CDR3 length: 13 residues. The CDR3 bases are TGTGCCAGCAGCTTAGCTCGGGGCACTGAAGCTTTCTTT. Translated: CASSLARGTEAFF.

V usage is TRBV9 and J usage is TRBJ2-2; a weak D match, TRBD2 (5 bases). The germline V gene encodes CDR1 SGDLS and CDR2 YYNGEE. V lost 1 base to trimming and J lost 0 bases, with 7 bases between them. CDR3 size: 15 residues. The CDR3 reads CASSVSGSNTGELFF. The CDR3 coding sequence is TGTGCCAGCAGCGTATCGGGGTCGAACACCGGGGAGCTGTTTTTT. Combining the CDR3 with reference TRBV9 and TRBJ2-2 gives the whole variable domain DSGVTQTPKHLITATGQRVTLRCSPRSGDLSVYWYQQSLDQGLQFLIQYYNGEERAKGNILERFSAQQFPDLHSELNLSSLELGDSALYFCASSVSGSNTGELFFGEGSRLTVL.

This chain connects TRBV28 to TRBJ2-2, with D maybe TRBD2 (5 bases). Looked up from germline, CDR1 is MDHEN and CDR2 is SYDVKM. V was pared by 5 bases and J by 9 bases, with 10 bases between. CDR3 size: 12 residues. The DNA for the CDR3 is TGTGCCAGCAGTGAGGGAAACAGGGAGCTGTTTTTT. The encoded protein is CASSEGNRELFF.

The rearrangement joins TRBV18 to TRBJ2-3, with TRBD2 identical over 14 bases. CDR1 is KGHSH and CDR2 is LQKENI in the germline V gene. Germline trimming cut 2 bases from V and 3 bases from J; bases unmatched to any gene: 4. The CDR3 length is 17 residues. DNA of the CDR3: TGTGCCAGCTCACCAGGGACTAGCGGGAGAAAGACAGATACGCAGTATTTT. It encodes CASSPGTSGRKTDTQYF.

This sequence joins TRBV30 and TRBJ2-1; possible D gene TRBD2, 7 bases. Trimming removed 0 bases from V and 10 bases from J, with 19 bases in between. The CDR3 sequence is 15 residues long. CDR1 is GTSNPN and CDR2 is SVGIG in the germline V gene (reference sequence). This CDR3 is CAWSVAGTSQTEQFF. The DNA of the CDR3 is TGTGCCTGGAGTGTAGCGGGGACATCCCAGACGGAGCAGTTCTTC. Variable domain in full (rest from reference TRBV30 and TRBJ2-1): SQTIHQWPATLVQPVGSPLSLECTVEGTSNPNLYWYRQAAGRGLQLLFYSVGIGQISSEVPQNLSASRPQDRQFILSSKKLLLSDSGFYLCAWSVAGTSQTEQFFGPGTRLTVL.